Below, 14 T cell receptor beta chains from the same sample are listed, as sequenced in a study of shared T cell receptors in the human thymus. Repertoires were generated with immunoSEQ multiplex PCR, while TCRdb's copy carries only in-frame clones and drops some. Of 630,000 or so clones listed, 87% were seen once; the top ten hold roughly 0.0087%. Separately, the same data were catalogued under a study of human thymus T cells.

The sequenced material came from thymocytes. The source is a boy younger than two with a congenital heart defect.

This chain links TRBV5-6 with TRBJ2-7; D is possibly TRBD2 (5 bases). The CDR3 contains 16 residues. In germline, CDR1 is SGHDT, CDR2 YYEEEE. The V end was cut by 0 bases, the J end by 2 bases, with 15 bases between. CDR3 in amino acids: CASSLGNSGIAYEQYF. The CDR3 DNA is TGTGCCAGCAGCTTGGGGAATTCGGGAATTGCCTACGAGCAGTACTTC.

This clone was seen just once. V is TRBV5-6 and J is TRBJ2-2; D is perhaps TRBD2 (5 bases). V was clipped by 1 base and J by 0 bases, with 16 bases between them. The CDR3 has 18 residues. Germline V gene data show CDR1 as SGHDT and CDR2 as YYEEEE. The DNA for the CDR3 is TGTGCCAGCAGCTTGTTTCCCGCAGAGCGGTCGAACACCGGGGAGCTGTTTTTT. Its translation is CASSLFPAERSNTGELFF.

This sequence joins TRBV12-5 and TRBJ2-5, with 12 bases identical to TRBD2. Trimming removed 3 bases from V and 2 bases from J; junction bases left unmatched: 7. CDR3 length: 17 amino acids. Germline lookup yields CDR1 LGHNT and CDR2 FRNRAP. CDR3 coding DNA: TGTGCTAGTGGTTTAGAAACCGGGACTAGCGGGCAAGAGACCCAGTACTTC. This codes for CASGLETGTSGQETQYF.

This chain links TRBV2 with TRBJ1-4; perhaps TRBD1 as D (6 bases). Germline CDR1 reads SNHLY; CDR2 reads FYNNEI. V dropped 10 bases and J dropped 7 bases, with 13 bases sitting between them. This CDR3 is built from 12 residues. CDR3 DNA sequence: TGTGCCATACAGGGTTATGGTGAAAAACTGTTTTTT. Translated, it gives CAIQGYGEKLFF.

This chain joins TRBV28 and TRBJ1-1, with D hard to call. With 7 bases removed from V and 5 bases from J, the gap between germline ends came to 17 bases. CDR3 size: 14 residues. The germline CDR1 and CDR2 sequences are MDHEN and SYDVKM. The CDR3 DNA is TGTGCCAGCAAGTTTAGAGAGTTGGTTACTGAAGCTTTCTTT. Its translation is CASKFRELVTEAFF.

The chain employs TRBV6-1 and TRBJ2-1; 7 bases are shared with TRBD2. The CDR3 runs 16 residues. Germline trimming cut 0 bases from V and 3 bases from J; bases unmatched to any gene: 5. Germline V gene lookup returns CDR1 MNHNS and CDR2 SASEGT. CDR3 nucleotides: TGTGCCAGCAGTGAAGCTTACGCGGGGGTCTACAATGAGCAGTTCTTC. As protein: CASSEAYAGVYNEQFF.

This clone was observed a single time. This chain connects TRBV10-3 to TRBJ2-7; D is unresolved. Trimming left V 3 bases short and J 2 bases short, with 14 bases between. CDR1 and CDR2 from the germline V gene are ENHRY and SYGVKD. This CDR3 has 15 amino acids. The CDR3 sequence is CAISDSPKYTYEQYF. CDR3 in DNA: TGTGCCATCAGTGACTCCCCAAAATACACCTACGAGCAGTACTTC.

The CDR3 loop reads CASSQGQGFDEQYF. CDR3 DNA sequence: TGTGCCAGCAGCCAGGGACAGGGTTTTGACGAGCAGTACTTC. This sequence joins TRBV7-9 and TRBJ2-7; TRBD1 aligns across 9 bases. Germline lookup yields CDR1 SEHNR and CDR2 FQNEAQ (reference sequence). This CDR3 region has 14 residues. J gave up 5 bases and V 5 bases, and 7 bases lay outside the gene matches. The whole variable domain, filled in from reference TRBV7-9 and TRBJ2-7, reads DTGVSQNPRHKITKRGQNVTFRCDPISEHNRLYWYRQTLGQGPEFLTYFQNEAQLEKSRLLSDRFSAERPKGSFSTLEIQRTEQGDSAMYLCASSQGQGFDEQYFGPGTRLTVT.

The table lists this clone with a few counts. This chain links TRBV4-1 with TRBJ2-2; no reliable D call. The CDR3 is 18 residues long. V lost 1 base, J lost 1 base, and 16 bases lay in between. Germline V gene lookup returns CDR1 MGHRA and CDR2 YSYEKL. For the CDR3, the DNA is TGCGCCAGCAGCCAAGCGCCCGAGGCAGCCAAGAACACCGGGGAGCTGTTTTTT. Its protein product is CASSQAPEAAKNTGELFF.

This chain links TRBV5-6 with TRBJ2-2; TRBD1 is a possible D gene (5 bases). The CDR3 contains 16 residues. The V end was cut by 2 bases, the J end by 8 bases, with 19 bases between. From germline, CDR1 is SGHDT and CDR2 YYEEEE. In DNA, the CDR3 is TGTGCCAGCAGCTTTCAATTGGGGCTTCTGGCTGGGGAGCTGTTTTTT. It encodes CASSFQLGLLAGELFF.

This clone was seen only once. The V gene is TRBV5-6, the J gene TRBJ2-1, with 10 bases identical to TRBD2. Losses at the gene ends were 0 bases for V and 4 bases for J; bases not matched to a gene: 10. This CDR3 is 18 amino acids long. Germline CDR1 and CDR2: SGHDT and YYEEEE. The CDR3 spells CASSLESVLAGEYNEQFF. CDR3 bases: TGTGCCAGCAGCTTGGAGTCCGTTCTAGCGGGGGAATACAATGAGCAGTTCTTC. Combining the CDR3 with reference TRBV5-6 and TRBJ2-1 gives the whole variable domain DAGVTQSPTHLIKTRGQQVTLRCSPKSGHDTVSWYQQALGQGPQFIFQYYEEEERQRGNFPDRFSGHQFPNYSSELNVNALLLGDSALYLCASSLESVLAGEYNEQFFGPGTRLTVL.

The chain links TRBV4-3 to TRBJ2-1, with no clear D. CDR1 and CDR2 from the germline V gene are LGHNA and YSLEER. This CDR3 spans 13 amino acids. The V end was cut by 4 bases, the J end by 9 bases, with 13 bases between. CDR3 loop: CASSLIRSGEQFF. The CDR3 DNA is TGCGCCAGCAGCCTAATTCGTTCGGGTGAGCAGTTCTTC.

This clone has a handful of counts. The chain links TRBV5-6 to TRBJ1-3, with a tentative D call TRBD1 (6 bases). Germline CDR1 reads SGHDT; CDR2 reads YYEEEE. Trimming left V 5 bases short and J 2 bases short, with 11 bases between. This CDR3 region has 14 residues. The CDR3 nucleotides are TGTGCCAGCAGTCGTGGGGGCCCTGGAAACACCATATATTTT. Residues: CASSRGGPGNTIYF.

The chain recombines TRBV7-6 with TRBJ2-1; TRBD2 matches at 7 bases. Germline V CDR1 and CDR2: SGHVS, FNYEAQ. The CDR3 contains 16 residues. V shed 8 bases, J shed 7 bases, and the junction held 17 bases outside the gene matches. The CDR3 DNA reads TGTGCCAGCTCGCCAAAGCGGGACCGACGTAAGAATGAGCAGTTCTTC. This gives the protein CASSPKRDRRKNEQFF.